These 6 T cell receptor beta chains share one sample of origin, sequenced in a study of cytomegalovirus exposure and HLA in healthy donors (dated by TCRdb to about 2017). The library was obtained by the immunoSEQ multiplex PCR assay. The multiplex PCR relied on a mix of 60 forward primers for TCR Vbeta segments and 13 reverse primers for TCR Jbeta segments. TCRdb stores this immuneACCESS table with in-frame sequences only. Part of the clones is absent; in the studies checked, under half of the shortfall reflects unresolved V genes, and no reason is known for the rest. For this sample the table gives some 80,000 clones, of which approximately 80% were detected only once. Clones ranked in the top ten supply 2.5% to 4% of the sample. The sequenced sample was PBMCs. These receptor sequences come from a man aged 45-65 years in good health and CMV-seronegative.

This chain connects TRBV4-2 to TRBJ2-7; 8 nucleotides match TRBD2. This CDR3 is built from 15 residues. Trimming removed 6 bases from V and 0 bases from J; junction bases left unmatched: 7. Per the germline V gene, CDR1 is LGHNA and CDR2 is YNFKEQ. CDR3: CASSRAGDSSYEQYF. CDR3 nucleotides: TGTGCCAGCAGTCGAGCGGGGGATAGCTCCTACGAGCAGTACTTC.

The V gene is TRBV28, the J gene TRBJ1-6; 8 bases are a match to TRBD1. The CDR3 has 15 amino acids. The germline gives CDR1 MDHEN, CDR2 SYDVKM. V trimming: 7 bases; J trimming: 9 bases; junction bases outside the gene matches: 11. CDR3: CASKSSQGAGSPLHF. For the CDR3, the DNA is TGTGCCAGCAAATCCTCCCAGGGGGCAGGTTCACCCCTCCACTTT.

Only a few counts were recorded for this clone. The V gene is TRBV27, the J gene TRBJ1-1; 8 bases align to TRBD1. This CDR3 has 12 residues. Germline trimming cut 8 bases from V and 1 base from J; bases unmatched to any gene: 0. Germline-derived CDR1 and CDR2 are MNHEY and SMNVEV (reference sequence). The DNA for the CDR3 is TGTGCCAGCGACAGGGGGAACACTGAAGCTTTCTTT. Protein product: CASDRGNTEAFF.

The chain combines TRBV27 with TRBJ2-3, with D possibly TRBD1 on 6 matching bases. CDR1 is MNHEY and CDR2 is SMNVEV in the germline V gene (reference sequence). Trimming took 5 bases from V and 6 from J, leaving 21 bases between them. The CDR3 spans 16 residues. The CDR3 region is CASSPRPGHLGDTQYF. In DNA form, the CDR3 reads TGTGCCAGCAGTCCGCGCCCGGGACATCTGGGGGATACGCAGTATTTT.

The J gene is TRBJ1-5, the V gene TRBV6-6; D gene ambiguous. Looked up from germline, CDR1 is MNHNY and CDR2 is SVGAGI (reference sequence). The CDR3 totals 11 residues. Trimming removed 5 bases from V and 5 bases from J, with 4 bases in between. The CDR3 spells CASSPDQPQHF. The CDR3 coding sequence is TGTGCCAGCAGTCCGGATCAGCCCCAGCATTTT.

V usage is TRBV19 and J usage is TRBJ1-5; 7 bases are shared with TRBD1. Trimming took 6 bases from V and 3 from J; bases not matched to a gene: 14. Germline values: CDR1 LNHDA, CDR2 SQIVND (reference sequence). The CDR3 has 17 residues. CDR3: CASSAGQGVGSNQPQHF. In DNA, the CDR3 is TGTGCCAGTAGCGCGGGGCAGGGGGTAGGATCCAATCAGCCCCAGCATTTT. The full variable domain, with the rest looked up from reference TRBV19 and TRBJ1-5, is DGGITQSPKYLFRKEGQNVTLSCEQNLNHDAMYWYRQDPGQGLRLIYYSQIVNDFQKGDIAEGYSVSREKKESFPLTVTSAQKNPTAFYLCASSAGQGVGSNQPQHFGDGTRLSIL.